The entry below describes one TCR beta chain. Its antigen is undetermined. A second roughly 6 to 12 cycle PCR used barcoded and J-beta primers. TCRdb recomputed calls from the 5' RACE reads with MiXCR, one row per CDR3 protein. The profile shows around 1,900,000 distinct CDR3 sequences, roughly two fifths of them singletons. Germline CDR1 and CDR2: SGHRS and YFSETQ. This CDR3 is built from 16 residues. V shed 0 bases and J shed 5 bases, with 15 bases lying between them. This entry comes from a study of blood T cells in healthy people across ages. Overall study findings and caveats: Naive T cell percentage showed a strong correlation with the diversity of TCR beta.

Collection of 8.5 to 10 milliliters of peripheral blood was performed for each donor. This TCR was recovered from a human donor in good health. Source material: blood. This rearrangement joins TRBV5-1 to TRBJ2-1, with D possibly being TRBD2 (5 bases). CDR3 DNA sequence: TGCGCCAGCAGCTTGGATCCCTCCTACGGGGACAATGAGCAGTTCTTC. Its translation: CASSLDPSYGDNEQFF.